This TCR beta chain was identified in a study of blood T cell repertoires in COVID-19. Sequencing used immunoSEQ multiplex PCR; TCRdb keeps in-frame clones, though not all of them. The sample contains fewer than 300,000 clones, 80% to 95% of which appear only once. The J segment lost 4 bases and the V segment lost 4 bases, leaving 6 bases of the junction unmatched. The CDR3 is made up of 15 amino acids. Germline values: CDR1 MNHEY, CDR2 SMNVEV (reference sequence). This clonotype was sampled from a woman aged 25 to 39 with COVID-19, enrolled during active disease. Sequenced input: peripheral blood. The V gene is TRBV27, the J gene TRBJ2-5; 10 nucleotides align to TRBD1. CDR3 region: CASSSRDRGLETQYF. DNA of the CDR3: TGTGCCAGCAGTTCCCGGGACAGGGGTTTAGAGACCCAGTACTTC.